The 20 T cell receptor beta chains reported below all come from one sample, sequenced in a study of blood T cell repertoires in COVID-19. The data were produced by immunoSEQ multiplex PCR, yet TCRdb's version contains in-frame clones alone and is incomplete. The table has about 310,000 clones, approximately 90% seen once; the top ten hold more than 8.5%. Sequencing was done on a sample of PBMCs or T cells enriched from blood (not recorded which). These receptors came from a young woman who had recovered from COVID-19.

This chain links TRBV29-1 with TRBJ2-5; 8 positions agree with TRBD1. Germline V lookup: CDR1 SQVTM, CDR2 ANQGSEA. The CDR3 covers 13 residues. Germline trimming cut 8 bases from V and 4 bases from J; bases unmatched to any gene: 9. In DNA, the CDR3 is TGCAGCACCCGGACAGGGCTAGGAGAGACCCAGTACTTC. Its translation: CSTRTGLGETQYF.

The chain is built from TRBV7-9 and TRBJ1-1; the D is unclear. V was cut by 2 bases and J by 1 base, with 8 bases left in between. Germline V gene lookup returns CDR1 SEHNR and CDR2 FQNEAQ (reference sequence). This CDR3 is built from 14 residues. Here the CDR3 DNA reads TGTGCCAGCAGCTTAATGCAGGCGAACACTGAAGCTTTCTTT. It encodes CASSLMQANTEAFF.

The CDR3, as DNA: TGTGCCAGCAGTTACTCTCCCTCGGGGACCCAGTACTTC. Translated, it gives CASSYSPSGTQYF. The rearrangement joins TRBV6-5 to TRBJ2-5; D uncertain. CDR3 size: 13 residues. V lost 0 bases to trimming and J lost 7 bases, with 9 bases between them. Germline CDR1 MNHEY, CDR2 SVGAGI.

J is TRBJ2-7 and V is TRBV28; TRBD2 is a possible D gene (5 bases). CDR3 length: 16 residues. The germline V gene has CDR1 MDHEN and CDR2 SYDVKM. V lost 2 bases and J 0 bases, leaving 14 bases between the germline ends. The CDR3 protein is CASSLTLALSSYEQYF. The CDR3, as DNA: TGTGCCAGCAGTTTAACGTTAGCGTTGAGCTCCTACGAGCAGTACTTC.

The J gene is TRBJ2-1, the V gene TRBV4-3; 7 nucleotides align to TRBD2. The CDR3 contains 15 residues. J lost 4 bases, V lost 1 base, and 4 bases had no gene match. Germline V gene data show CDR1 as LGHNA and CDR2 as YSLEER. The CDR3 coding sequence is TGCGCCAGCAGCCAAGGGGCGGGAGTGTACAATGAGCAGTTCTTC. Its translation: CASSQGAGVYNEQFF.

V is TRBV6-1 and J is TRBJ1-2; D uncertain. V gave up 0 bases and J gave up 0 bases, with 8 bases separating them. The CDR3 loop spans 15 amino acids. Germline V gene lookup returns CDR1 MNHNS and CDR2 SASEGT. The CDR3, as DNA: TGTGCCAGCAGTGAAGCGCCGGGTTCTAACTATGGCTACACCTTC. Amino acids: CASSEAPGSNYGYTF.

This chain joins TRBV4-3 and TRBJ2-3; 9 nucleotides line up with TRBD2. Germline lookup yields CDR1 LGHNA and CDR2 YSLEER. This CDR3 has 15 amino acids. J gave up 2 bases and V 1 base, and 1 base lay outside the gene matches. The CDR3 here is CASSQGGGATDTQYF. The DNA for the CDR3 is TGCGCCAGCAGCCAAGGCGGGGGGGCCACAGATACGCAGTATTTT.

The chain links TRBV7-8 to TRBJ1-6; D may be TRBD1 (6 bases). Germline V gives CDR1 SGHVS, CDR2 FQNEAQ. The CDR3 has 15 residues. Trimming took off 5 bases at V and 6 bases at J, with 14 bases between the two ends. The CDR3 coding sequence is TGTGCCAGCAGCCGAGAAATGGACAGTAATTCACCCCTCCACTTT. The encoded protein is CASSREMDSNSPLHF.

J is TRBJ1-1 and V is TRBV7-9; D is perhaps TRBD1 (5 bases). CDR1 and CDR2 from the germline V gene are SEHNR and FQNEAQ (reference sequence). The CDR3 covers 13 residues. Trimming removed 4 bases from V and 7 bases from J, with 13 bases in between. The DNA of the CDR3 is TGTGCCAGCAGCTACACCACGGGGGGTGAAGCTTTCTTT. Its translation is CASSYTTGGEAFF.

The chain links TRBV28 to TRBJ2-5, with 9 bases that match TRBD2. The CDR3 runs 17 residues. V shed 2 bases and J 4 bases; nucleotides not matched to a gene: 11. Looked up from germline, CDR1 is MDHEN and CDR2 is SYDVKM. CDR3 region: CASSLTAGGRFGETQYF. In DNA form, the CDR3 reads TGTGCCAGCAGTTTAACGGCGGGGGGGCGATTCGGAGAGACCCAGTACTTC.

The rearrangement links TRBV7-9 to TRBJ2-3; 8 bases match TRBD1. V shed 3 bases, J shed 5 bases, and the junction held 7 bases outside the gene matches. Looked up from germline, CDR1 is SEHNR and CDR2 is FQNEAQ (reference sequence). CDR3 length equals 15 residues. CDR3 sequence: CASSFLDRERDTQYF. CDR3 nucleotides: TGTGCCAGCAGCTTCTTGGACAGGGAGCGAGATACGCAGTATTTT.

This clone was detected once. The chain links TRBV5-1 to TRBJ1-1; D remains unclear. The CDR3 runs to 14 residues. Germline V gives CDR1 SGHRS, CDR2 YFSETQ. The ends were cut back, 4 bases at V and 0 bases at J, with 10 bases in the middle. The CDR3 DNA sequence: TGCGCCAGCAGCACGCAAACAGTGAACACTGAAGCTTTCTTT. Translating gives CASSTQTVNTEAFF.

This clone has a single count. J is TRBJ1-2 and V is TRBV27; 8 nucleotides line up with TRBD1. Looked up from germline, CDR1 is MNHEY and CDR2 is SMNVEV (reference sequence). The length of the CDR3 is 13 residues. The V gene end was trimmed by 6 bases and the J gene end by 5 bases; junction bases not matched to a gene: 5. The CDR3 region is CASRDRDRYGYTF. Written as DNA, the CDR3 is TGTGCCAGCAGGGACAGGGATCGATATGGCTACACCTTC.

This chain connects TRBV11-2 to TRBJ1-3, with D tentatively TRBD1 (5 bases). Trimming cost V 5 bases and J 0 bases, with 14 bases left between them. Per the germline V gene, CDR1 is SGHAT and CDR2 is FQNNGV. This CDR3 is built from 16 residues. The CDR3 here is CASSAGTYHSGNTIYF. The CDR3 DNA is TGTGCCAGCAGCGCCGGGACTTATCACTCTGGAAACACCATATATTTT.

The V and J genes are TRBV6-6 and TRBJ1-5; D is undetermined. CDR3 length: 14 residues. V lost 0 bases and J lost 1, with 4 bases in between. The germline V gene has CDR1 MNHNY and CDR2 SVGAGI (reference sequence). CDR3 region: CASSYSGSNQPQHF. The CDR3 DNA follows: TGTGCCAGCAGTTACTCGGGCAGCAATCAGCCCCAGCATTTT.

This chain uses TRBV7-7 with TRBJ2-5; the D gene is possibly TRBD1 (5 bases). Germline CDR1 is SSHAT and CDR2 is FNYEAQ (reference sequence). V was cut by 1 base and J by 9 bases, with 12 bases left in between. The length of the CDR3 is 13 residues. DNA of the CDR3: TGTGCCAGCAGCTTAGAGGGGTATGGGCCCCAGTACTTC. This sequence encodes CASSLEGYGPQYF. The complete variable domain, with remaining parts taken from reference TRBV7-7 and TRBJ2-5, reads GAGVSQSPRYKVTKRGQDVTLRCDPISSHATLYWYQQALGQGPEFLTYFNYEAQPDKSGLPSDRFSAERPEGSISTLTIQRTEQRDSAMYRCASSLEGYGPQYFGPGTRLLVL.

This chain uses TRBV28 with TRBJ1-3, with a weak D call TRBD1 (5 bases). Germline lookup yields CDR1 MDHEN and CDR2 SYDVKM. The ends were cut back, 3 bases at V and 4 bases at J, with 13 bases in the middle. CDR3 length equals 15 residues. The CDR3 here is CASSLMGLSGNTIYF. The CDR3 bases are TGTGCCAGCAGTTTGATGGGGCTCAGCGGAAACACCATATATTTT.

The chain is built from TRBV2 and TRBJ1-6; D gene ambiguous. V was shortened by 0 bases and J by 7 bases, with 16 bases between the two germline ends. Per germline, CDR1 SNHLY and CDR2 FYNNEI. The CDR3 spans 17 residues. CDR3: CASSEARVRGRNSPLHF. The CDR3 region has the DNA TGTGCCAGCAGTGAAGCAAGGGTGAGAGGGAGGAATTCACCCCTCCACTTT. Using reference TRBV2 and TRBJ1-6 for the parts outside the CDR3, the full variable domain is EPEVTQTPSHQVTQMGQEVILRCVPISNHLYFYWYRQILGQKVEFLVSFYNNEISEKSEIFDDQFSVERPDGSNFTLKIRSTKLEDSAMYFCASSEARVRGRNSPLHFGNGTRLTVT.

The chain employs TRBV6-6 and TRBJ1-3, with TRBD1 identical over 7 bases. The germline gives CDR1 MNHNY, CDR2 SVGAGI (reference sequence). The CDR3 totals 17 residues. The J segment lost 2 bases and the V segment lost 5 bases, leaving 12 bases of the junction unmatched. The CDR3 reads CASSPRQGLSTGNTIYF. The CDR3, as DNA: TGTGCCAGCAGTCCGAGACAGGGTCTCTCCACTGGAAACACCATATATTTT.

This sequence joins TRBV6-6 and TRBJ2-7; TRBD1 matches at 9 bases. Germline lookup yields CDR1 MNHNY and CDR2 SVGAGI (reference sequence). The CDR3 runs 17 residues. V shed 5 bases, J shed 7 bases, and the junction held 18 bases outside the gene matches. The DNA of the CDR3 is TGTGCCAGCAGTCGAAGAAGGACCGGGACAGGGACTGGGGAGCAGTACTTC. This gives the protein CASSRRRTGTGTGEQYF.